Below, 9 T cell receptor beta chains from the same sample are listed, as sequenced in a study of T-cell memory formation after mild COVID-19. TCRdb ran MiXCR on the 5' RACE reads and lists one entry per CDR3 protein. In the table there are around 340,000 distinct CDR3 sequences, over 10% of which are singletons. Sequenced: PBMCs or a T cell subset sorted from them (not recorded which). These receptors all stem from a man between 18 and 29 years old who had mild COVID-19 (a few samples of this study predate the infection). Cell type and time point are not known.

This clonotype was counted a few times. The chain recombines TRBV6-2 or TRBV6-3 with TRBJ2-3; D perhaps matches TRBD1 (5 bases). V gave up 5 bases and J gave up 4 bases, with 13 bases separating them. Germline V gives CDR1 MNHEY, CDR2 SVGEGT. The CDR3 has 14 amino acids. The CDR3 loop is CASSKGQGADTQYF. In nucleotides, the CDR3 is TGTGCCAGCAGTAAGGGTCAAGGGGCAGATACGCAGTATTTT.

Only a few counts were recorded for this clonotype. The chain has TRBV9 and TRBJ2-7; 9 bases are shared with TRBD2. Germline lookup yields CDR1 SGDLS and CDR2 YYNGEE. V lost 0 bases and J lost 3; bases outside the gene matches: 4. The CDR3 covers 15 residues. CDR3 sequence reads: CASSVGASGVYEQYF. The CDR3 bases are TGTGCCAGCAGCGTAGGGGCTAGCGGGGTCTACGAGCAGTACTTC.

This clonotype was detected only a few times. CDR3 protein: CASSPTGTGYSPLHF. The CDR3 DNA is TGTGCCAGCAGCCCGACCGGGACAGGGTATTCACCCCTCCACTTT. This rearrangement joins TRBV12-3 or TRBV12-4 to TRBJ1-6; 9 nucleotides align to TRBD1. The CDR3 runs to 15 residues. V was clipped by 6 bases and J by 8 bases; unmatched bases: 8.

V usage is TRBV5-4 and J usage is TRBJ2-3, with TRBD2 matching over 9 bases. V lost 1 base to trimming and J lost 2 bases; unmatched junction nucleotides: 5. Per germline, CDR1 SGHNT and CDR2 YYREEE (reference sequence). The CDR3 spans 16 residues. In nucleotides, the CDR3 is TGTGCCAGCAGCTTGCGAGCGGGGGGTAACACAGATACGCAGTATTTT. Encoded protein: CASSLRAGGNTDTQYF.

This clonotype was counted between two and nine times. The J gene is TRBJ2-5, the V gene TRBV7-2, with a weak D call TRBD1 (5 bases). The germline CDR1 and CDR2 sequences are SGHTA and FQGNSA. Trimming removed 0 bases from V and 2 bases from J, with 7 bases in between. The CDR3 has 14 amino acids. The CDR3 region is CASSLATGQETQYF. The CDR3 DNA follows: TGTGCCAGCAGCTTAGCTACAGGACAAGAGACCCAGTACTTC.

The gene calls are TRBV27 and TRBJ2-1; 13 bases are shared with TRBD2. V lost 5 bases, J lost 6 bases, and 16 bases stayed unmatched. Germline V gene lookup returns CDR1 MNHEY and CDR2 SMNVEV (reference sequence). This CDR3 comprises 19 residues. CDR3 coding DNA: TGTGCCAGCAGTGGCGGACTAGCGGGAGTGATCATTGCGGTCAATGAGCAGTTCTTC. Translating gives CASSGGLAGVIIAVNEQFF.

In its sample, this clonotype was seen a few times. The chain uses TRBV12-3 or TRBV12-4 and TRBJ2-3, with D perhaps assigned TRBD1 or TRBD2 (6 bases each). CDR3 size: 13 residues. Trimming removed 10 bases from V and 3 bases from J, with 14 bases in between. CDR3 bases: TGTGCCACTAGGGGGGCGGGGACAGATACGCAGTATTTT. Protein: CATRGAGTDTQYF.

This clonotype was counted between two and nine times. The chain links TRBV7-9 to TRBJ2-7, with 8 bases fitting TRBD2. The CDR3 extends over 15 amino acids. The junction had 9 bases not matched to a gene; V was cut back by 5 bases and J by 3 bases. Germline-derived CDR1 and CDR2 are SEHNR and FQNEAQ (reference sequence). As DNA, the CDR3 is TGTGCCAGCAGCCCGGGACTAGATTTTTTCTACGAGCAGTACGTC. Protein sequence: CASSPGLDFFYEQYV.

The rearrangement uses TRBV7-9 and TRBJ2-3; D gene uncertain. Trimming shortened V by 2 bases and J by 6 bases, and 15 bases separated the two germline ends. The CDR3 totals 15 residues. The germline V gene has CDR1 SEHNR and CDR2 FQNEAQ (reference sequence). CDR3 bases: TGTGCCAGCAGCTTAAGGAGAGTTGGGGTGGATACGCAGTATTTT. This sequence encodes CASSLRRVGVDTQYF.